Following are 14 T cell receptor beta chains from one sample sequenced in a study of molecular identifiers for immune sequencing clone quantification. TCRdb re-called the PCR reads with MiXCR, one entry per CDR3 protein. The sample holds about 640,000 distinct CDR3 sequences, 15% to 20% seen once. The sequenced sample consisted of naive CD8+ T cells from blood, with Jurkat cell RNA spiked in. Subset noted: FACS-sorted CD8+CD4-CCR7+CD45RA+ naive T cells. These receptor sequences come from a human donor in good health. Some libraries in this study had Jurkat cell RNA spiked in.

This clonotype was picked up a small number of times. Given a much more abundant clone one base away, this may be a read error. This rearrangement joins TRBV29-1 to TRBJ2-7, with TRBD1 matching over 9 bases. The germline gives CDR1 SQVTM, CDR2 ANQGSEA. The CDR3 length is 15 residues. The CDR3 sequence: CSVDPSGTGSCEQYF. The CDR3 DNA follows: TGCAGCGTTGACCCTTCCGGGACAGGGTCCTGCGAGCAGTACTTC.

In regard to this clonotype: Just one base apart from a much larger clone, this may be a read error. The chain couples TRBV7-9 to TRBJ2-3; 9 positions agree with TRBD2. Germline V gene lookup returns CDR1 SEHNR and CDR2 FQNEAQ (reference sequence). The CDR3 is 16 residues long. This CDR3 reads CAGSARTSEGTDTQYF. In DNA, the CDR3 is TGTGCCGGCAGCGCCCGGACTAGCGAGGGCACAGATACGCAGTATTTT.

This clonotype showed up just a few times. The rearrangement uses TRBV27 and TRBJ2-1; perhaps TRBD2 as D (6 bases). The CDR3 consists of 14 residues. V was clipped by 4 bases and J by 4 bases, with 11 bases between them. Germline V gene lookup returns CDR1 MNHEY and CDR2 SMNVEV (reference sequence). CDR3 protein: CASSSQSGYNEQFF. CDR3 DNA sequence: TGTGCCAGCAGTTCTCAGAGCGGGTACAATGAGCAGTTCTTC.

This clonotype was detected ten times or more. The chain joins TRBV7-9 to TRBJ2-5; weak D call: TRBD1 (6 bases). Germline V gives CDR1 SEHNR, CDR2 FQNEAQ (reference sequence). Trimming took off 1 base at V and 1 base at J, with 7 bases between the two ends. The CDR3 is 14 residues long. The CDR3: CASSLVDSQETQYF. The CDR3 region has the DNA TGTGCCAGCAGCTTAGTGGACAGCCAAGAGACCCAGTACTTC.

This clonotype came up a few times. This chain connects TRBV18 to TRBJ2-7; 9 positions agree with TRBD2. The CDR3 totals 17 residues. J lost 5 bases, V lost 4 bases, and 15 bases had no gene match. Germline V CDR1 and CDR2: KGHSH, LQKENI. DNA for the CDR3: TGTGCCAGCTCACTCTGGGCCCCGGGACTAGCTCCCGACGAGCAGTACTTC. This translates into CASSLWAPGLAPDEQYF.

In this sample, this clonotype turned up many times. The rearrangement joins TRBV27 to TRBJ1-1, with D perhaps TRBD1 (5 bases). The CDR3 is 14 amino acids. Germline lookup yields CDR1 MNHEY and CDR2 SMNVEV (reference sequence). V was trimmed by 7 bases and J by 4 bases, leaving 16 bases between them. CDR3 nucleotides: TGTGCCAGCACCCTCAAGAGGGGTGTCACTGAAGCTTTCTTT. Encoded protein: CASTLKRGVTEAFF.

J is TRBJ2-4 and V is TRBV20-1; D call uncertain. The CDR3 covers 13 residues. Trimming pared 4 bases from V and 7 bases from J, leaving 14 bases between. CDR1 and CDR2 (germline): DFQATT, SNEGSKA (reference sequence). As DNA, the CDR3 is TGCAGTGCTAAGGTCCAAACGCGGAACATTCAGTACTTC. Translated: CSAKVQTRNIQYF.

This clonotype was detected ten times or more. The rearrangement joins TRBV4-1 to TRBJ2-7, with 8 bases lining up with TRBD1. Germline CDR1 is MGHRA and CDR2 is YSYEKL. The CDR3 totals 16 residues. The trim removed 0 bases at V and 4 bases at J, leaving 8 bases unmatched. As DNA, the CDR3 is TGCGCCAGCAGCCAAGATTCCGGACAGGGCGTTTACGAGCAGTACTTC. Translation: CASSQDSGQGVYEQYF.

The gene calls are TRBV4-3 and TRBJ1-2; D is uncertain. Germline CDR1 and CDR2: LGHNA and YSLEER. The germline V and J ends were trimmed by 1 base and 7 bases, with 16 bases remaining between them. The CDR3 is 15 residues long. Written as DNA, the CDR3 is TGCGCCAGCAGCCAAGGACTTCTGGCCGGCGGTGGCTACACCTTC. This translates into CASSQGLLAGGGYTF.

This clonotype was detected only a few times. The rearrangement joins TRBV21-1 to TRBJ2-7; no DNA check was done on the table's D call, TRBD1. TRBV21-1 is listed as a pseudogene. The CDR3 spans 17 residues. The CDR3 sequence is CASSVDPGGLGVYEQYF. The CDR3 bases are TGTGCCAGCAGCGTCGATCCGGGGGGACTAGGAGTCTACGAGCAGTACTTC.

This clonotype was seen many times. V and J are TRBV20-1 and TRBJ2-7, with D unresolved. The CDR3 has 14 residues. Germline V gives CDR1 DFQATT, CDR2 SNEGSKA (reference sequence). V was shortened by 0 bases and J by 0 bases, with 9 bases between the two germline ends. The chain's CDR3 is CSARDPRISYEQYF. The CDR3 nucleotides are TGCAGTGCTAGAGATCCCAGAATCTCCTACGAGCAGTACTTC.

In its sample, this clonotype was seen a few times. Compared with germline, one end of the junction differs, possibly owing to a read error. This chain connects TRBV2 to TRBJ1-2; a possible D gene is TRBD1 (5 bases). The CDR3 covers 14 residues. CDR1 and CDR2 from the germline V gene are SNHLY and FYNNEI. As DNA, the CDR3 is TGTGCCAGCAGTGAAGAGGGGCAGGGTGTGGGCTGCACCTTC. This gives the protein CASSEEGQGVGCTF.

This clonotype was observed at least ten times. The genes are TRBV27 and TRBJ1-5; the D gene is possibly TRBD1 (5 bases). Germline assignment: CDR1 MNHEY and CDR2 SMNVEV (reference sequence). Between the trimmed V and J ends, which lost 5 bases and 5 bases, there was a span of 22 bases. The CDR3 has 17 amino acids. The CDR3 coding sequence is TGTGCCAGCAGTCTTCGCGGCACGGCGTGGGGCGATCAGCCCCAGCATTTT. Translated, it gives CASSLRGTAWGDQPQHF.

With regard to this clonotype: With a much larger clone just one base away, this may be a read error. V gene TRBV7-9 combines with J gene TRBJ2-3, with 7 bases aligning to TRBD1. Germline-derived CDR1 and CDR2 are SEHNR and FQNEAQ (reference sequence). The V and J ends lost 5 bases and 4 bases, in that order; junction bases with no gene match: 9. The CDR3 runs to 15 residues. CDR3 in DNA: TGTGCCAGCAGCGACCGACAGGGTGTCCCAGATACGCAGTATTTT. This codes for CASSDRQGVPDTQYF.